Each of the 18 T cell receptor beta chains below was sequenced from the same sample in a study of PD-1 blockade in classical Hodgkin lymphoma. All patients experienced relapse after autologous stem cell transplantation, and brentuximab vedotin exposure was variable. Here immunoSEQ multiplex PCR was the method, and the copy in TCRdb shows in-frame clones only, minus some. The sample lists roughly 20,000 clones, 70% to 80% occurring once. The starting material was peripheral blood mononuclear cells (PBMCs), obtained at baseline. The receptors were gathered from a human donor with classical Hodgkin lymphoma.

By share of the sample, this clone is medium-sized. This sequence joins TRBV25-1 and TRBJ1-6, with TRBD1 identical over 7 bases. Germline CDR1 is MGHDK and CDR2 is SYGVNS. The CDR3 covers 15 residues. The junction had 8 bases not matched to a gene; V was cut back by 3 bases and J by 9 bases. CDR3 DNA: TGTGCCAGCAGTGAGTCTCCAGGGGGAAGTTCACCCCTCCACTTT. It is translated as CASSESPGGSSPLHF.

J is TRBJ1-1 and V is TRBV5-4; D is unclear. The CDR3 sequence is 15 residues long. Germline V gene data show CDR1 as SGHNT and CDR2 as YYREEE (reference sequence). Trimming took 4 bases from V and 3 from J, leaving 16 bases between them. As DNA, the CDR3 is TGTGCCAGCAGCCCAAGGGCAGCAGTACACACTGAAGCTTTCTTT. Amino acid sequence: CASSPRAAVHTEAFF.

This CDR3 reads CASSPGASPNEQFF. Here the CDR3 DNA reads TGTGCCAGCAGCCCAGGGGCTTCCCCTAATGAGCAGTTCTTC. This sequence joins TRBV6-6 and TRBJ2-1; D may be TRBD1 (6 bases). CDR1 is MNHNY, CDR2 SVGAGI, per germline (reference sequence). Trimming pared 6 bases from V and 7 bases from J, leaving 16 bases between. The CDR3 sequence is 14 residues long.

This clone was picked up a small number of times. CDR3 in amino acids: CASSPVGRENSPLHF. The CDR3 bases are TGCGCCAGCAGCCCCGTGGGACGGGAGAATTCACCCCTCCACTTT. V is TRBV4-3 and J is TRBJ1-6, with D perhaps matching TRBD1 (5 bases). Trimming cost V 4 bases and J 7 bases, with 14 bases left between them. CDR3 length equals 15 residues. Germline CDR1 and CDR2: LGHNA and YSLEER.

As regards this clone: A far larger clone is just one base off, so this is likely a read error. CDR3 residues: CASSPSGNTIYF. The DNA for the CDR3 is TGTGCCAGCAGCCCCTCTGGAAACACCATATATTTT. The V gene is TRBV7-2, the J gene TRBJ1-3; D not certain. Germline V gives CDR1 SGHTA, CDR2 FQGNSA. The V gene lost 5 bases and the J gene lost 0 bases, with 2 bases spanning the gap. The CDR3 contains 12 residues.

The chain is built from TRBV10-1 and TRBJ2-5; no clear D gene. Germline lookup yields CDR1 WNHNN and CDR2 SYGVQD (reference sequence). The V gene lost 5 bases and the J gene lost 7 bases, with 14 bases spanning the gap. The CDR3 has 13 residues. The CDR3 sequence: CASSSTQVGTQYF. Written as DNA, the CDR3 is TGCGCCAGCAGTTCGACCCAAGTTGGGACCCAGTACTTC.

J is TRBJ2-3 and V is TRBV19; D remains unclear. Between the trimmed V and J ends, which lost 5 bases and 2 bases, there was a span of 5 bases. The V gene's germline CDR1 is LNHDA and CDR2 SQIVND (reference sequence). This CDR3 is built from 12 residues. The CDR3 region is CASSHNTDTQYF. CDR3 bases: TGTGCCAGTAGTCACAACACAGATACGCAGTATTTT.

This clone has a handful of counts. J is TRBJ1-1 and V is TRBV9; tentatively, D is TRBD1 (6 bases). This CDR3 is 14 amino acids long. Between the trimmed V and J ends, which lost 5 bases and 5 bases, there was a span of 16 bases. The germline gives CDR1 SGDLS, CDR2 YYNGEE. This chain's CDR3 is CASSKQGAGTEAFF. CDR3 nucleotides: TGTGCCAGCAGTAAACAGGGTGCTGGGACTGAAGCTTTCTTT.

The genes are TRBV10-1 and TRBJ2-1; D gene unclear. V was clipped by 6 bases and J by 4 bases, with 10 bases between them. The length of the CDR3 is 13 residues. Germline CDR1 reads WNHNN; CDR2 reads SYGVQD (reference sequence). The DNA of the CDR3 is TGCGCCAGCAGCTCCGGGTTATACAATGAGCAGTTCTTC. This translates into CASSSGLYNEQFF.

To note about this clone: At one boundary the junction diverges from the germline segment, which might be a read error. V usage is TRBV25-1 and J usage is TRBJ1-2; TRBD1 might be the D (6 bases). Germline V gives CDR1 MGHDK, CDR2 SYGVNS. CDR3 length: 14 amino acids. The chain's CDR3 is CAGSEYAGERGYTF. CDR3 nucleotide sequence: TGTGCCGGCAGTGAATACGCAGGGGAGCGCGGCTACACCTTC.

The rearrangement links TRBV11-2 to TRBJ2-7; 10 bases agree with TRBD1. The CDR3 totals 15 residues. Per germline, CDR1 SGHAT and CDR2 FQNNGV. Unmatched junction bases numbered 10, after V lost 8 bases and J lost 3 bases. The CDR3 DNA is TGTGCCAGCTACTTCTCTTGGGACAGGGGCTACGAGCAGTACTTC. As protein: CASYFSWDRGYEQYF.

The V gene is TRBV2, the J gene TRBJ2-1; D assignment may be TRBD1 or TRBD2 (5 bases each). The CDR3 has 16 residues. Germline V CDR1 and CDR2: SNHLY, FYNNEI. V lost 0 bases to trimming and J lost 7 bases, with 16 bases between them. The CDR3 reads CASSEALGARVNEQFF. CDR3 coding DNA: TGTGCCAGCAGTGAAGCCCTCGGGGCGAGGGTGAATGAGCAGTTCTTC.

The CDR3 loop reads CASSQGGSTILKYNEQFF. In DNA, the CDR3 is TGCGCCAGCAGCCAAGGGGGCTCCACTATTCTCAAGTACAATGAGCAGTTCTTC. The V gene is TRBV4-1, the J gene TRBJ2-1, with a tentative D call TRBD1 (5 bases). The V gene's germline CDR1 is MGHRA and CDR2 YSYEKL. CDR3 size: 18 residues. V gave up 1 base and J gave up 4 bases, with 20 bases separating them.

The chain's CDR3 is CASSFGPGALAGAFF. The CDR3 DNA sequence: TGTGCCAGCAGCTTTGGGCCAGGGGCATTAGCGGGAGCTTTCTTT. The chain is built from TRBV5-6 and TRBJ1-1, with TRBD1 as a possible D gene (6 bases). This CDR3 spans 15 amino acids. Germline V gene lookup returns CDR1 SGHDT and CDR2 YYEEEE. V lost 2 bases and J 10 bases, leaving 21 bases between the germline ends.

This clone has a handful of counts. This rearrangement joins TRBV11-2 to TRBJ1-4; 9 bases agree with TRBD1. Trimming cost V 0 bases and J 8 bases; bases outside gene matches: 7. Germline loops: CDR1 SGHAT, CDR2 FQNNGV. The CDR3 has 16 residues. CDR3 region: CASSLDGQGLMEKLFF. CDR3 DNA: TGTGCCAGCAGCTTAGACGGACAGGGGTTAATGGAAAAACTGTTTTTT.

This CDR3 reads CASSWGTGHNNEQFF. The DNA for the CDR3 is TGTGCCAGCAGTTGGGGGACAGGGCACAACAATGAGCAGTTCTTC. The rearrangement joins TRBV27 to TRBJ2-1; 9 bases agree with TRBD1. V lost 4 bases and J lost 5; bases outside the gene matches: 6. The CDR3 has 15 amino acids. Germline V lookup: CDR1 MNHEY, CDR2 SMNVEV (reference sequence).

V and J are TRBV6-1 and TRBJ1-3; D gene unclear. Germline CDR1 and CDR2: MNHNS and SASEGT. The length of the CDR3 is 15 residues. V was cut by 3 bases and J by 2 bases, with 11 bases left in between. The CDR3 DNA reads as TGTGCCAGCAGTGAGGGTCCTTATGCTGGAAACACCATATATTTT. The encoded protein is CASSEGPYAGNTIYF.

The genes are TRBV7-2 and TRBJ2-2; possibly TRBD1 for D (6 bases). The V gene lost 5 bases and the J gene lost 8 bases, with 15 bases spanning the gap. Germline CDR1 and CDR2: SGHTA and FQGNSA. The CDR3 length is 14 residues. CDR3 in amino acids: CASSEVWGPGELFF. The CDR3 nucleotides read TGTGCCAGCAGCGAAGTATGGGGGCCTGGGGAGCTGTTTTTT.